This TCR beta chain was found in a study of T cell responses to AZD1222 COVID-19 vaccine. Findings and caveats of the study: Per reports, nearly half of all spike-specific TCRs target regions that are unmutated in variants. White British people made up most donors, females outnumbered males, and clonal diversity was possibly underestimated.

In germline, CDR1 is KGHSH, CDR2 LQKENI. Trimming removed 2 bases from V and 4 bases from J, with 8 bases in between. This CDR3 contains 13 residues. To note about this clone: Its antigen is not known.

TCRdb's table, derived via immunoSEQ multiplex PCR, lists solely in-frame clones and lacks some. The sample gives about 150,000 clones, about 87% of which show up once; roughly 16% is in the top ten. The V gene is TRBV18, the J gene TRBJ1-2; D possibly corresponds to TRBD1 (5 bases). The sequenced sample was peripheral blood, obtained on day 0 of AZD1222 vaccination. The sequence was obtained from an adult in good health. Here the CDR3 DNA reads TGTGCCAGCTCACCAGACGGGGGCTATGGCTACACCTTC. It codes for CASSPDGGYGYTF.